These 10 T cell receptor beta chains originate from one sample sequenced in a study of identical twins. TCRdb reprocessed the 5' RACE reads via MiXCR and lists one record per CDR3 protein. The data contain about 470,000 distinct CDR3 sequences, 20% to 30% of them singletons. The sample was also reused in another study, on T cells expressing NK-cell markers.

Sequenced material: CD4+ T cells sorted from blood. All receptors come from a young woman in good health.

The chain employs TRBV5-1 and TRBJ1-5; the D gene is possibly TRBD1 (6 bases). V dropped 1 base and J dropped 9 bases, with 11 bases sitting between them. The CDR3 sequence is 13 residues long. Germline CDR1 is SGHRS and CDR2 is YFSETQ. DNA for the CDR3: TGCGCCAGCAGCTTGTCAGGGGACGGGCCCCAGCATTTT. Translating gives CASSLSGDGPQHF.

CDR3 sequence (DNA): TGCAGCGTTCCCAGTGGTCTAGATACGCAGTATTTT. Translating it yields CSVPSGLDTQYF. This chain uses TRBV29-1 with TRBJ2-3; D call uncertain. Trimming removed 5 bases at V and 5 bases at J, with 11 bases between. The germline V gene has CDR1 SQVTM and CDR2 ANQGSEA. The length of the CDR3 is 12 residues.

The CDR3 region is CASSYSRSNTDTQYF. The DNA of the CDR3 is TGTGCCAGCAGTTACAGCAGGTCTAACACAGATACGCAGTATTTT. The rearrangement links TRBV6-5 to TRBJ2-3; D call uncertain. Per germline, CDR1 MNHEY and CDR2 SVGAGI. Trimming took off 2 bases at V and 2 bases at J, with 11 bases between the two ends. CDR3 length: 15 residues.

This clonotype was observed a few times. The V call is TRBV20-1, the J call TRBJ2-1, with 14 bases identical to TRBD2. The V segment lost 6 bases and the J segment 0 bases; nucleotides outside the gene matches: 1. Germline CDR1 reads DFQATT; CDR2 reads SNEGSKA (reference sequence). The CDR3 covers 15 residues. The CDR3 nucleotides are TGCAGTGCGACTAGCGGGAGGGCCTCCTACAATGAGCAGTTCTTC. Encoded protein: CSATSGRASYNEQFF.

This clonotype has a handful of counts. V and J are TRBV6-2 or TRBV6-3 and TRBJ2-7; D possibly corresponds to TRBD1 (5 bases). The germline CDR1 and CDR2 sequences are MNHEY and SVGEGT. The V and J ends lost 2 bases and 2 bases respectively, with 10 bases between them. The CDR3 extends over 14 amino acids. CDR3 nucleotide sequence: TGTGCCAGCAGTTACATCTGGGGCACCTACGAGCAGTACTTC. Amino acid sequence: CASSYIWGTYEQYF.

This clonotype was counted a few times. This rearrangement joins TRBV5-1 to TRBJ1-1, with D possibly TRBD1 on 5 matching bases. Trimming pared 4 bases from V and 2 bases from J, leaving 18 bases between. This CDR3 is built from 16 residues. Per the germline V gene, CDR1 is SGHRS and CDR2 is YFSETQ. DNA for the CDR3: TGCGCCAGCAGCGCCCGGGGGTCCAGTTTTAACACTGAAGCTTTCTTT. The encoded protein is CASSARGSSFNTEAFF.

This clonotype was found once. CDR3 sequence reads: CASSLIQGKGNEQFF. The CDR3 nucleotides are TGCGCCAGCAGCCTTATACAGGGGAAGGGCAATGAGCAGTTCTTC. This chain joins TRBV5-1 and TRBJ2-1; 7 bases map to TRBD1. V shed 4 bases and J 6 bases; nucleotides not matched to a gene: 10. This CDR3 region has 15 residues. Germline CDR1 and CDR2: SGHRS and YFSETQ.

The rearrangement links TRBV4-2 to TRBJ2-2; D is uncertain. The CDR3 contains 14 residues. V shed 4 bases and J shed 4 bases, with 10 bases lying between them. Germline CDR1 is LGHNA and CDR2 is YNFKEQ. The CDR3, as DNA: TGTGCCAGCAGCCGCCCTCCCATCACCGGGGAGCTGTTTTTT. Residues: CASSRPPITGELFF.

This CDR3 is CAWMVRGRAPQHF. DNA of the CDR3: TGTGCCTGGATGGTCAGGGGGCGGGCGCCCCAGCATTTT. The gene calls are TRBV30 and TRBJ1-5; 8 bases line up with TRBD1. This CDR3 has 13 amino acids. V was clipped by 4 bases and J by 9 bases; unmatched bases: 8. Germline CDR1 GTSNPN, CDR2 SVGIG (reference sequence).

This clonotype occurred a few times. The V call is TRBV4-2, the J call TRBJ2-7; 12 positions match TRBD2. The V gene's germline CDR1 is LGHNA and CDR2 YNFKEQ. CDR3 length: 18 amino acids. Trimming took 4 bases from V and 4 from J; bases not matched to a gene: 14. CDR3 in amino acids: CASSLWTSGTRSPYEQYF. The DNA of the CDR3 is TGTGCCAGCAGCCTATGGACTAGCGGGACTCGAAGCCCTTACGAGCAGTACTTC.